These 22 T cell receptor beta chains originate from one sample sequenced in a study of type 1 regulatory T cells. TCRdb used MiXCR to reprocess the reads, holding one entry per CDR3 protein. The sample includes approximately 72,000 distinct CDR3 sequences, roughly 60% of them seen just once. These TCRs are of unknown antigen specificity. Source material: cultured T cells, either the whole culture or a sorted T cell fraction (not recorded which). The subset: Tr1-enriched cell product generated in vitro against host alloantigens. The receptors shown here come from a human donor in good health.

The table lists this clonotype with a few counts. The CDR3 DNA sequence: TGTGCCAGCAGTTACTCGCGGGCAGATACGCAGTATTTT. It specifies CASSYSRADTQYF. V usage is TRBV6-5 and J usage is TRBJ2-3; D may be TRBD2 (5 bases). The CDR3 totals 13 residues. The ends were cut back, 0 bases at V and 4 bases at J, with 5 bases in the middle. CDR1 MNHEY and CDR2 SVGAGI come from the germline V gene.

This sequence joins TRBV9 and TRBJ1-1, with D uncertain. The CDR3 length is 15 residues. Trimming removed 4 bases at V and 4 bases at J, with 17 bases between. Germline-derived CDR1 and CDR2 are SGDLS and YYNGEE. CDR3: CASSPQSSKGTEAFF. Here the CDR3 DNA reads TGTGCCAGCAGCCCTCAATCGTCAAAAGGCACTGAAGCTTTCTTT.

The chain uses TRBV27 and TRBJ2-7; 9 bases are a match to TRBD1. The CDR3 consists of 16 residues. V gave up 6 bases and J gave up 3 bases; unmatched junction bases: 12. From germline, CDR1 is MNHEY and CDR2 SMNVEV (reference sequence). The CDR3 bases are TGTGCCAGCAGCCGCTCACAGGGGGCGGAAGGCTACGAGCAGTACTTC. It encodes CASSRSQGAEGYEQYF.

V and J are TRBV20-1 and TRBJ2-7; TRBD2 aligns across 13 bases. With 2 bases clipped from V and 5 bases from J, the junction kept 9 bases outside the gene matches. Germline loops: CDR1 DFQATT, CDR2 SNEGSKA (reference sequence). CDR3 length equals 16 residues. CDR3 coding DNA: TGCAGTGCTAGATCAAGGACTAGCGGGAGAGCCGACGAGCAGTACTTC. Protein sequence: CSARSRTSGRADEQYF.

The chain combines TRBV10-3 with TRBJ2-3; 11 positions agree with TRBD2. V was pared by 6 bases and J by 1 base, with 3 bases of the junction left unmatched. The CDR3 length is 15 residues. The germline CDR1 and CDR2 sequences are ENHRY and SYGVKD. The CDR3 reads CAISTTSGGTDTQYF. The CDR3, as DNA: TGTGCCATCAGCACGACTAGCGGGGGCACAGATACGCAGTATTTT.

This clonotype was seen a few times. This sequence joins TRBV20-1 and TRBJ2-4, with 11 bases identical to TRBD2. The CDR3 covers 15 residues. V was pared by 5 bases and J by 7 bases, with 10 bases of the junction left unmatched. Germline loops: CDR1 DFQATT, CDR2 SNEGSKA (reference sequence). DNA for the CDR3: TGCAGTGCTCACAAAGGACTAGCGGGTAATAACATTCAGTACTTC. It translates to CSAHKGLAGNNIQYF.

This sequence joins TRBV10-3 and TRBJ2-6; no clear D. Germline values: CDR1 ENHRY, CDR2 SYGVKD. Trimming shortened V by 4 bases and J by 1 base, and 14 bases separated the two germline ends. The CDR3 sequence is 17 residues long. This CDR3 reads CAISALPVSSGANVLTF. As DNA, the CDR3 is TGTGCCATCAGTGCCCTTCCAGTGTCATCTGGGGCCAACGTCCTGACTTTC.

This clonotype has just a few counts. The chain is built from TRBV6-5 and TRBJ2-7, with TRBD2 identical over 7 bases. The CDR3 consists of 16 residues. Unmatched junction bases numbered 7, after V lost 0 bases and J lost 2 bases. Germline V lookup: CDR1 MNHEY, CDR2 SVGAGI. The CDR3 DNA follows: TGTGCCAGCAGTTACTCGTGGTCTAGCGGTCCCTACGAGCAGTACTTC. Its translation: CASSYSWSSGPYEQYF.

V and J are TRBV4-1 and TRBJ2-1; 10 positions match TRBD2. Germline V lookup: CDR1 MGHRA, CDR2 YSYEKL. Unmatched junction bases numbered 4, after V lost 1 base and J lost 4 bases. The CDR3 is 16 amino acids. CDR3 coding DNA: TGCGCCAGCAGCCAAGCCGGGACTAGCGTTTACAATGAGCAGTTCTTC. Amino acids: CASSQAGTSVYNEQFF.

CDR3 loop: CASSQEASGVVKQFF. The CDR3 bases are TGTGCCAGCAGCCAAGAGGCTAGCGGGGTTGTGAAGCAGTTCTTC. This chain joins TRBV4-2 and TRBJ2-1; 9 nucleotides align to TRBD2. J gave up 11 bases and V 0 bases, and 8 bases lay outside the gene matches. The CDR3 has 15 amino acids. The germline CDR1 and CDR2 sequences are LGHNA and YNFKEQ.

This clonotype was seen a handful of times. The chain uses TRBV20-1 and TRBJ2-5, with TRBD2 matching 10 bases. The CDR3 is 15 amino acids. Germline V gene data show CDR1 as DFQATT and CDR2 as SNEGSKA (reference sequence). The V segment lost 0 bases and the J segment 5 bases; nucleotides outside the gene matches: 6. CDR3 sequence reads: CSARESSGRGETQYF. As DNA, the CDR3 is TGCAGTGCTAGAGAGTCTAGCGGGAGAGGCGAGACCCAGTACTTC.

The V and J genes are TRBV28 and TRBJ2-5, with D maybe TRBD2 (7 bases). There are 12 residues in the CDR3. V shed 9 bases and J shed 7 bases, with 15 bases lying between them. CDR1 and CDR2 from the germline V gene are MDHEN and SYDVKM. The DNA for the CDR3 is TGTGCCAGTAGCCGCGGGGGCCTGACCCAGTACTTC. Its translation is CASSRGGLTQYF.

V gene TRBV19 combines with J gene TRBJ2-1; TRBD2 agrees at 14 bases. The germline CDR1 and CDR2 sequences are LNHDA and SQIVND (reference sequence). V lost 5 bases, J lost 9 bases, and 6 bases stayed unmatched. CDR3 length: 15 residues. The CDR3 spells CASSAGLAGEFEQFF. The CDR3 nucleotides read TGTGCCAGTAGTGCGGGACTAGCGGGAGAATTTGAGCAGTTCTTC. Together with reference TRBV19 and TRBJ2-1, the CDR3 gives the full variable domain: DGGITQSPKYLFRKEGQNVTLSCEQNLNHDAMYWYRQDPGQGLRLIYYSQIVNDFQKGDIAEGYSVSREKKESFPLTVTSAQKNPTAFYLCASSAGLAGEFEQFFGPGTRLTVL.

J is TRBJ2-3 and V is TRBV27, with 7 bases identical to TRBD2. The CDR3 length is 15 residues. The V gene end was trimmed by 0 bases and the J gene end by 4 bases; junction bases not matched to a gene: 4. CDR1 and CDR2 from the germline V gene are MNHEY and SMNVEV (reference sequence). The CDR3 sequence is CASSLSTAGSDTQYF. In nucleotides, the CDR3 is TGTGCCAGCAGTTTATCGACAGCGGGATCAGATACGCAGTATTTT.

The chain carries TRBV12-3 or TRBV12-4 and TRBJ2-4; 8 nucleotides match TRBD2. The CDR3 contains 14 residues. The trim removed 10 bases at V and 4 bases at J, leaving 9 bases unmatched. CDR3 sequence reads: CATQPGLEKNIQYF. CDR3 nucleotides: TGTGCCACCCAGCCGGGACTAGAAAAAAACATTCAGTACTTC.

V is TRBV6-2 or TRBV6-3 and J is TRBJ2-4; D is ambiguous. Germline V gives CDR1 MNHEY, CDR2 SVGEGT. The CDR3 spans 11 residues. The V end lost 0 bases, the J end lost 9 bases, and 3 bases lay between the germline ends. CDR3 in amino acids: CASSYSGIQYF. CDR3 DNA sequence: TGTGCCAGCAGTTACTCGGGCATTCAGTACTTC.

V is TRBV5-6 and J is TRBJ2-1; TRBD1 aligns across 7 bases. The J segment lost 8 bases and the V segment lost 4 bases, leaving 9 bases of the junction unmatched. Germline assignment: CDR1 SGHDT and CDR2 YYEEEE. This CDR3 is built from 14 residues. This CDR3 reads CASSPATGFHEQFF. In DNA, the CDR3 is TGTGCCAGCAGCCCAGCGACAGGGTTTCATGAGCAGTTCTTC.

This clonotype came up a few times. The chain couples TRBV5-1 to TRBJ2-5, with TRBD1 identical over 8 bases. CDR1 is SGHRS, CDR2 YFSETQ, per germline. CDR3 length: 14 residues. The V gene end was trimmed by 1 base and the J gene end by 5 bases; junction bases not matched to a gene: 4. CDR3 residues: CASSLITGGETQYF. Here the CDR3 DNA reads TGCGCCAGCAGCTTGATCACAGGGGGGGAGACCCAGTACTTC.

The CDR3 loop is CASSRGDSPLNEQFF. The CDR3 DNA sequence: TGTGCCAGCAGCCGGGGGGACTCCCCGCTCAATGAGCAGTTCTTC. This chain joins TRBV6-5 and TRBJ2-1; 7 bases match TRBD2. V trimming: 6 bases; J trimming: 6 bases; junction bases outside the gene matches: 11. Germline values: CDR1 MNHEY, CDR2 SVGAGI. This CDR3 has 15 amino acids.

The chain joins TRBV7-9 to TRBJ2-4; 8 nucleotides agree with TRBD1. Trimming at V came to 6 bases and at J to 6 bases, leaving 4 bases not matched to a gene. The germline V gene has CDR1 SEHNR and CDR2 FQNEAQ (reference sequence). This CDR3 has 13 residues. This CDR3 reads CASRGTGPNIQYF. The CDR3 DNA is TGTGCCAGCAGAGGGACAGGCCCAAACATTCAGTACTTC.

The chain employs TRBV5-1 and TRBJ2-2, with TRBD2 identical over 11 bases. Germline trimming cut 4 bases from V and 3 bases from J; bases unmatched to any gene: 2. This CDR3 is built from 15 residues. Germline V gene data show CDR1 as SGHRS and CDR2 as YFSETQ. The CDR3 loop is CASSPTSGDTGELFF. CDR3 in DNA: TGCGCCAGCAGCCCGACTAGCGGGGACACCGGGGAGCTGTTTTTT.

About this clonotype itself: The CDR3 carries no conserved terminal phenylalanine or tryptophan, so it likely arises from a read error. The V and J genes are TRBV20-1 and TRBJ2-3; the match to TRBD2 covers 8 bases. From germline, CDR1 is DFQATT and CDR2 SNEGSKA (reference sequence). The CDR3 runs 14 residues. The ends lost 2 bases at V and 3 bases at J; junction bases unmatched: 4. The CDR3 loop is CSARREGVTDTQYS. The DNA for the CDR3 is TGCAGTGCTAGACGGGAGGGAGTGACAGATACGCAGTATTCT.